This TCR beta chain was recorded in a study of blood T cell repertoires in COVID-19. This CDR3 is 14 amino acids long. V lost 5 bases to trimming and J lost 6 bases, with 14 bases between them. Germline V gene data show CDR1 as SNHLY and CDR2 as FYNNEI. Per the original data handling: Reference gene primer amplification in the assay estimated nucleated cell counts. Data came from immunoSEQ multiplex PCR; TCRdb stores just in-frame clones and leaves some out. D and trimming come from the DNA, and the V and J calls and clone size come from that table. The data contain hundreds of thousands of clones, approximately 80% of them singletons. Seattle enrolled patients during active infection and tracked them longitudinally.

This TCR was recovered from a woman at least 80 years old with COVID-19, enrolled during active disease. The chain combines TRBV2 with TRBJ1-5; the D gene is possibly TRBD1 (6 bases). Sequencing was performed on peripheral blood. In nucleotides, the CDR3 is TGTGCCAGCAGTTCGGACAGCGCGAGTCAGCCCCAGCATTTT. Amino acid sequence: CASSSDSASQPQHF. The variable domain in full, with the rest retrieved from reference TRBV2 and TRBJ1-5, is EPEVTQTPSHQVTQMGQEVILRCVPISNHLYFYWYRQILGQKVEFLVSFYNNEISEKSEIFDDQFSVERPDGSNFTLKIRSTKLEDSAMYFCASSSDSASQPQHFGDGTRLSIL.